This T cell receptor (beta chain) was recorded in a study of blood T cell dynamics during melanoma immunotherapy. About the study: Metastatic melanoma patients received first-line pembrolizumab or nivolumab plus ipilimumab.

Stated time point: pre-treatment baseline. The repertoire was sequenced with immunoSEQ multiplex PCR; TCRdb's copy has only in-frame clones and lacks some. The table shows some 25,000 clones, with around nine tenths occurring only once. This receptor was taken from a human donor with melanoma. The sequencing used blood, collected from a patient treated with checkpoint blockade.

The CDR3 here is CASSGGTSGSGEQFF. CDR3 nucleotides: TGTGCCAGCAGCGGGGGGACTAGCGGGAGTGGTGAGCAGTTCTTC. The rearrangement joins TRBV9 to TRBJ2-1; 14 nucleotides align to TRBD2. The length of the CDR3 is 15 residues. The germline V gene has CDR1 SGDLS and CDR2 YYNGEE. The J segment lost 9 bases and the V segment lost 3 bases, leaving 5 bases of the junction unmatched.